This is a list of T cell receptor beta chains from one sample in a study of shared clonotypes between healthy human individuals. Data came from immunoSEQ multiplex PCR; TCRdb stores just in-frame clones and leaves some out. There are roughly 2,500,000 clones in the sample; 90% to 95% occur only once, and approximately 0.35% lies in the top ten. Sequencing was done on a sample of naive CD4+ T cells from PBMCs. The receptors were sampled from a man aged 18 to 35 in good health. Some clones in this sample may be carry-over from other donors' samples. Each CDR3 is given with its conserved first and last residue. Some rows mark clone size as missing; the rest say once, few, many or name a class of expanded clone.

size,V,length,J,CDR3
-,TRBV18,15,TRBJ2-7,CASSPRQRETYEQYF
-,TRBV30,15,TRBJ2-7,CAWTRAQLISYEQYF
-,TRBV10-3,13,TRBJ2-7,CAISELAGDEQYF
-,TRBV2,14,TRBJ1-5,CASSDQGGQQPQHF
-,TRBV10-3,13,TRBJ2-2,CAISNRDPGELFF
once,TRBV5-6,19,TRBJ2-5,CASSPRTSGSRRRGETQYF
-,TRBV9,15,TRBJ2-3,CASSASGIRTDTQYF
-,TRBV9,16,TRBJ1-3,CASSVALQGSGNTIYF
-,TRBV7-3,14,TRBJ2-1,CASSLTGPYNEQFF
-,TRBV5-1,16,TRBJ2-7,CASSQIPSDGSYEQYF